The 3 T cell receptor beta chains given below trace back to one sample, sequenced in a study of CD8 T cells in Susac syndrome (dated by TCRdb to between 2018 and 2021). Library prep was done by the immunoSEQ multiplex PCR assay. RNA was extracted using the RNeasy kit, and roughly 0.45 to 1 microgram was reverse transcribed with random hexamers. TCRdb reanalyzed the raw reads on its own, using fastp at Q25 for trimming and MiXCR for clone calling, and kept in-frame beta chains. Every distinct CDR3 protein forms one entry, paired with its most common genes and DNA. The sample table shows around 180,000 distinct CDR3 sequences, and 90% to 95% are seen once. The top ten clones comprise roughly 0.16% of the sample. Source material: CD8+ T cells from PBMCs. Source of these receptors: a human donor with multiple sclerosis.

V gene TRBV29-1 combines with J gene TRBJ2-1, with TRBD2 matching 12 bases. The germline gives CDR1 SQVTM, CDR2 ANQGSEA. V was clipped by 3 bases and J by 5 bases; unmatched bases: 5. The CDR3 has 15 residues. The CDR3 sequence: CSVDPTSGGHNEQFF. In DNA, the CDR3 is TGCAGCGTTGACCCGACTAGCGGGGGCCACAATGAGCAGTTCTTC.

The V call is TRBV7-9, the J call TRBJ2-1, with TRBD2 matching 8 bases. The CDR3 has 16 residues. Germline CDR1 and CDR2: SEHNR and FQNEAQ (reference sequence). V dropped 2 bases and J dropped 2; count of bases not matched to a gene: 5. The CDR3 spells CASSLSPAGAYNEQFF. Here the CDR3 DNA reads TGTGCCAGCAGCTTAAGCCCAGCGGGGGCCTACAATGAGCAGTTCTTC.

This chain uses TRBV13 with TRBJ2-7; TRBD1 might be the D (5 bases). Trimming cost V 0 bases and J 3 bases, with 12 bases left between them. Germline V gene data show CDR1 as PRHDT and CDR2 as FYEKMQ (reference sequence). The CDR3 runs 15 residues. The CDR3 nucleotides are TGTGCCAGCAGCTTAGGGCAGGGTCTCCTCTACGAGCAGTACTTC. Protein sequence: CASSLGQGLLYEQYF. Using reference TRBV13 and TRBJ2-7 for the parts outside the CDR3, the full variable domain is AAGVIQSPRHLIKEKRETATLKCYPIPRHDTVYWYQQGPGQDPQFLISFYEKMQSDKGSIPDRFSAQQFSDYHSELNMSSLELGDSALYFCASSLGQGLLYEQYFGPGTRLTVT.